The following is a TCR beta chain sequence with its context. The data originate from a study of human T cells and chemical hapten exposure. Total RNA was isolated from unfractionated whole blood. TCRdb itself ran the 5' RACE reads through MiXCR, one entry per CDR3 protein. The top ten hold under 3% of the sample, which has tens of thousands of distinct CDR3 sequences, roughly 8% seen once. This CDR3 is 14 amino acids long. J lost 5 bases, V lost 4 bases, and 6 bases had no gene match. The J gene is TRBJ1-1, the V gene TRBV12-3 or TRBV12-4; 8 bases line up with TRBD1. This receptor was obtained from a male donor in good health. This CDR3 is CASSYVTGGTEAFF. The CDR3 nucleotides are TGTGCCAGCAGTTATGTCACAGGGGGAACTGAAGCTTTCTTT.